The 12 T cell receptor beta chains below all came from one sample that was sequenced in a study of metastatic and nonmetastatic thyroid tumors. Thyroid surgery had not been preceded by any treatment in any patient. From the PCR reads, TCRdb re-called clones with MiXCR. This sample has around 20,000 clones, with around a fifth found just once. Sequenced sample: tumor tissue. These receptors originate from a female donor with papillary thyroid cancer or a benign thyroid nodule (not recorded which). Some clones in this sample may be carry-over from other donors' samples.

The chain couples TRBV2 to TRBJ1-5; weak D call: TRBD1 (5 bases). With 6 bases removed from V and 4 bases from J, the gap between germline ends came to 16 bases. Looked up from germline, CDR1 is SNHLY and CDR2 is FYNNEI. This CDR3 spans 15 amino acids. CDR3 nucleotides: TGTGCCAGCAGCCGGGGGTCCAGCGGGAATCAGCCCCAGCATTTT. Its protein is CASSRGSSGNQPQHF.

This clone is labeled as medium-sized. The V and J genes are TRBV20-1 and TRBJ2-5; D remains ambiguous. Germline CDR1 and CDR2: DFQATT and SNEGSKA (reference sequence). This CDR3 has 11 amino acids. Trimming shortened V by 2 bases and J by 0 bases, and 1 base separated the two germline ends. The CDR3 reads CSARHQETQYF. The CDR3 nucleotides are TGCAGTGCTAGACACCAAGAGACCCAGTACTTC.

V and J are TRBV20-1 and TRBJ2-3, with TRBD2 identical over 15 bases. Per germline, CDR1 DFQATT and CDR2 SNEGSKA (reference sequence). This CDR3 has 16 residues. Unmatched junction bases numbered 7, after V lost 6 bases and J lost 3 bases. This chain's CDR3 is CSAPGTSGRKTDTQYF. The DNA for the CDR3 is TGCAGTGCACCTGGGACTAGCGGGAGGAAAACAGATACGCAGTATTTT.

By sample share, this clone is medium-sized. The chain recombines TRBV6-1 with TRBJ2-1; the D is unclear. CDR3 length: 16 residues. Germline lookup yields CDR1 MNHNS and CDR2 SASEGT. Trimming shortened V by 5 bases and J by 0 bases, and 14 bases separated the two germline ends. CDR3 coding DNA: TGTGCCAGCAGTCGAAGGCTCTTTGGCTCCTACAATGAGCAGTTCTTC. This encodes CASSRRLFGSYNEQFF.

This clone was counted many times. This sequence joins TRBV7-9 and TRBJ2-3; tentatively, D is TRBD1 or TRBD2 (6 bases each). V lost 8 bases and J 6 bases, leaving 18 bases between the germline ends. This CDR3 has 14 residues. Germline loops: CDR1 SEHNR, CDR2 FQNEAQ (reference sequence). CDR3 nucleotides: TGTGCCAGCTCCCGGGGGCTGTCTGGGGATACGCAGTATTTT. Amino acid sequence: CASSRGLSGDTQYF.

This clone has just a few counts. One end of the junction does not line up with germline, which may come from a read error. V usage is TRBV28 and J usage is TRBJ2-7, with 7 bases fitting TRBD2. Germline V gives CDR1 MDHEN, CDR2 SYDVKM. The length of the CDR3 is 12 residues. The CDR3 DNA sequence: TGTGCCAGCAGTTTGGGGGGGAAACCCCCTTCCTTC. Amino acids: CASSLGGKPPSF. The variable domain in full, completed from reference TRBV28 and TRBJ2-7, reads DVKVTQSSRYLVKRTGEKVFLECVQDMDHENMFWYRQDPGLGLRLIYFSYDVKMKEKGDIPEGYSVSREKKERFSLILESASTNQTSMYLCASSLGGKPPSFGPGTRLTVT.

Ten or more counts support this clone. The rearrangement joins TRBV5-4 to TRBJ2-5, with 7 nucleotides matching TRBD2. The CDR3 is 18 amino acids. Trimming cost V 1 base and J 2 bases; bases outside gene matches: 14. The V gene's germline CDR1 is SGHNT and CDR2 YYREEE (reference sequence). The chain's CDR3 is CASSLSAGVSRIQETQYF. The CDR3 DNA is TGTGCCAGCAGCTTGTCGGCGGGAGTAAGTCGGATACAAGAGACCCAGTACTTC.

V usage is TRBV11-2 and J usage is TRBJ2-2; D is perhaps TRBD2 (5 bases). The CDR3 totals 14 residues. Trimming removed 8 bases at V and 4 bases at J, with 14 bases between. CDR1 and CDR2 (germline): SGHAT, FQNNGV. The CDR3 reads CASRGEGSTGELFF. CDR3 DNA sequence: TGTGCCAGCCGAGGCGAGGGAAGCACCGGGGAGCTGTTTTTT.

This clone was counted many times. The CDR3 reads CASSSGHHTDTQYF. The CDR3 DNA follows: TGTGCCAGCAGCTCCGGACACCACACAGATACGCAGTATTTT. The chain has TRBV7-2 and TRBJ2-3, with a possible D match to TRBD1 (5 bases). Germline CDR1 reads SGHTA; CDR2 reads FQGNSA. The CDR3 consists of 14 residues. Trimming shortened V by 4 bases and J by 2 bases, and 10 bases separated the two germline ends.

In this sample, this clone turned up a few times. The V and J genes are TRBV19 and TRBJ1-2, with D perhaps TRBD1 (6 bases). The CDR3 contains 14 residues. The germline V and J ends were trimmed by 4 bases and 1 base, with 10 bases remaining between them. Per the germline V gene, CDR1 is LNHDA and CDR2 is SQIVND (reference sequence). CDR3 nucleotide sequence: TGTGCCAGTAGTACCACAGGGTTTAACTATGGCTACACCTTC. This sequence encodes CASSTTGFNYGYTF.

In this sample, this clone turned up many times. The CDR3 loop reads CSARDNTDGTGELFF. DNA of the CDR3: TGCAGTGCTAGAGATAATACCGATGGGACCGGGGAGCTGTTTTTT. This rearrangement joins TRBV20-1 to TRBJ2-2; unclear D gene. This CDR3 has 15 residues. Trimming pared 0 bases from V and 5 bases from J, leaving 13 bases between. Germline V CDR1 and CDR2: DFQATT, SNEGSKA (reference sequence).

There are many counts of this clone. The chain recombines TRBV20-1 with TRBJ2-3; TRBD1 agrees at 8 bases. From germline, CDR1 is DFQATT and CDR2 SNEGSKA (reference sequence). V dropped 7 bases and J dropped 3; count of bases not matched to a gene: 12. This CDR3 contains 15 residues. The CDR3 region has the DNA TGCAGTGTCATAGGGCGACAGGGGACGACAGATACGCAGTATTTT. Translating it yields CSVIGRQGTTDTQYF.